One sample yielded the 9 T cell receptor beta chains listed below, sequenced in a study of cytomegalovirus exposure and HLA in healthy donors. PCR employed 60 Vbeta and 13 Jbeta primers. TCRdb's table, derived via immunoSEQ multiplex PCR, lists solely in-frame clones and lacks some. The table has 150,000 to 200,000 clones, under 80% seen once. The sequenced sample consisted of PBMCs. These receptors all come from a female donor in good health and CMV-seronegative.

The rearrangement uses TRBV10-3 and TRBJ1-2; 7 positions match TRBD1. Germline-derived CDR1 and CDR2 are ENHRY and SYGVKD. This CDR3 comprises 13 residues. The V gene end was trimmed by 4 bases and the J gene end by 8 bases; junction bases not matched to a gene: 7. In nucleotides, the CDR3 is TGTGCCATCAGTGGCCTAGGACAGGACGGCTACACCTTC. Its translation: CAISGLGQDGYTF.

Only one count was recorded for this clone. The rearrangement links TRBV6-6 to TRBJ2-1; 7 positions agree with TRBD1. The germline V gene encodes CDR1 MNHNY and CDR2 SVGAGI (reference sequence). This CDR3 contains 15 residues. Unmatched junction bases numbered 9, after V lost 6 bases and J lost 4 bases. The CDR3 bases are TGTGCCAGCAGACCACCGGGACAGAGATACAATGAGCAGTTCTTC. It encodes CASRPPGQRYNEQFF.

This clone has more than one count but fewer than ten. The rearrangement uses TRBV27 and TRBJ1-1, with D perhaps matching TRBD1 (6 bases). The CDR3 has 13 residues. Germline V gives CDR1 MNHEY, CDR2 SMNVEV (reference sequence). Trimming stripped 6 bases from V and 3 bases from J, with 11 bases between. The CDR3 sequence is CASRRGRDTEAFF. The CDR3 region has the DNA TGTGCCAGCAGAAGGGGGAGGGACACTGAAGCTTTCTTT.

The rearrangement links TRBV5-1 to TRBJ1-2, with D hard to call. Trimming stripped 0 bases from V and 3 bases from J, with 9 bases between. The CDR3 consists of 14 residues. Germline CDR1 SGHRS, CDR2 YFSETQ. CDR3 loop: CASSLAPGDYGYTF. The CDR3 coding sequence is TGCGCCAGCAGCTTGGCCCCAGGTGACTATGGCTACACCTTC.

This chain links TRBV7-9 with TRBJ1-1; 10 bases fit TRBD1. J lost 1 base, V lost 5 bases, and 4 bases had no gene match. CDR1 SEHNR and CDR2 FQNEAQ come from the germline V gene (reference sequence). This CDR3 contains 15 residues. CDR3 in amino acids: CASSPWDRGNTEAFF. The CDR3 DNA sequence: TGTGCCAGCAGCCCTTGGGACAGGGGGAACACTGAAGCTTTCTTT.

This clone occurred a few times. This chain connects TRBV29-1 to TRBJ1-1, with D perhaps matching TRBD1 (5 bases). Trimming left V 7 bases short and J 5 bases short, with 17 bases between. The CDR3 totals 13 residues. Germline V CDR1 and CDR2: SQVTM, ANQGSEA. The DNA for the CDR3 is TGCAGCGCTCGGGGGGTAGGTGAGACTGAAGCTTTCTTT. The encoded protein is CSARGVGETEAFF.

CDR3 region: CASSPTRGGETQYF. The CDR3 bases are TGTGCCAGCAGTCCCACGCGGGGCGGGGAGACCCAGTACTTC. The chain employs TRBV6-6 and TRBJ2-5, with D perhaps TRBD2 (6 bases). The CDR3 has 14 residues. Trimming left V 5 bases short and J 5 bases short, with 15 bases between. The germline CDR1 and CDR2 sequences are MNHNY and SVGAGI (reference sequence).

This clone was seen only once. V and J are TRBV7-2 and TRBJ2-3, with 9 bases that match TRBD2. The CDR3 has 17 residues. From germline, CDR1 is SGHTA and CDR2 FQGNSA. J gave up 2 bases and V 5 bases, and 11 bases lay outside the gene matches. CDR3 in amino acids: CASSPMGQRGVTDTQYF. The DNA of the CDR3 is TGTGCCAGCAGCCCAATGGGGCAGCGGGGGGTCACAGATACGCAGTATTTT. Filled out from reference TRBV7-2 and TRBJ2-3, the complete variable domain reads GAGVSQSPSNKVTEKGKDVELRCDPISGHTALYWYRQSLGQGLEFLIYFQGNSAPDKSGLPSDRFSAERTGGSVSTLTIQRTQQEDSAVYLCASSPMGQRGVTDTQYFGPGTRLTVL.

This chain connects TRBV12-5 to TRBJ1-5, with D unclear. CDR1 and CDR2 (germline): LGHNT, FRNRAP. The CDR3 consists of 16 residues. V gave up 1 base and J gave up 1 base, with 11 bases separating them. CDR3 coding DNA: TGTGCTAGTGGTTTGGGCTCCGGGAGGAGCAATCAGCCCCAGCATTTT. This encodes CASGLGSGRSNQPQHF.